This passage covers 27 T cell receptor beta chains from one sample sequenced in a study of T-cell reconstitution after alpha-beta-depleted transplantation in children. Unique molecular identifiers were incorporated when the TCRbeta library was constructed. TCRdb recomputed calls from the PCR reads with MiXCR, one row per CDR3 protein. Counted here are around 600,000 distinct CDR3 sequences, about 10% occurring once; the ten biggest clones make up about 4.2%. The specimen was PBMCs from the stem cell graft donor, collected from the stem cell graft. These receptors were taken from a human donor who donated a stem cell graft to a child with acute myeloid leukemia.

The gene calls are TRBV7-2 and TRBJ2-5; a possible D gene is TRBD1 (5 bases). Trimming removed 5 bases from V and 7 bases from J, with 20 bases in between. This CDR3 spans 15 amino acids. Germline-derived CDR1 and CDR2 are SGHTA and FQGNSA. In DNA form, the CDR3 reads TGTGCCAGCAGCCCAGACAGTAGGCTAATGGTGACCCAGTACTTC. Its protein is CASSPDSRLMVTQYF.

This clonotype was seen at least ten times. V and J are TRBV1 and TRBJ2-5; TRBD1, the table's D call, lacks a check against the DNA. TRBV1 is designated a pseudogene. This CDR3 spans 17 amino acids. DNA of the CDR3: TGCACCAGCAGCCCCCAGGACGCGTGCCGAGTCGGGGAGACCCAGTACTTC. It codes for CTSSPQDACRVGETQYF.

This clonotype was recorded at least ten times. Sequence at one end of the junction differs from germline and may be a read error. V gene TRBV2 combines with J gene TRBJ2-3; D may be TRBD2 (5 bases). Germline CDR1 SNHLY, CDR2 FYNNEI. The length of the CDR3 is 13 residues. CDR3 in DNA: TGTGCCAGCAGTGAGTCTGAGACTAAGGTTTTATCATTT. Translating gives CASSESETKVLSF.

Concerning this clonotype itself: At one end the junction does not follow the germline gene, possibly because of a read error. The CDR3 spells CASSPTTGLANF. The CDR3, as DNA: TGTGCCAGCAGCCCCACGACGGGACTAGCAAACTTC. The V gene is TRBV7-9, the J gene TRBJ2-5; 9 bases line up with TRBD2. Germline-derived CDR1 and CDR2 are SEHNR and FQNEAQ (reference sequence). This CDR3 contains 12 residues.

This chain connects TRBV12-3 or TRBV12-4 to TRBJ2-7; 9 nucleotides line up with TRBD2. The CDR3 loop spans 16 amino acids. Trimming removed 2 bases from V and 6 bases from J; junction bases left unmatched: 11. The CDR3 DNA sequence: TGTGCCAGCAGTTTACGGGCGGGAGGGCCTCTCGGCGAGCAGTACTTC. Encoded protein: CASSLRAGGPLGEQYF.

This clonotype turned up a few times. The V gene is TRBV7-9, the J gene TRBJ1-5; 8 bases line up with TRBD1. This CDR3 comprises 15 residues. The trim removed 5 bases at V and 4 bases at J, leaving 7 bases unmatched. Looked up from germline, CDR1 is SEHNR and CDR2 is FQNEAQ (reference sequence). This CDR3 reads CASSAGQGGNQPQHF. The CDR3 DNA reads TGTGCCAGCAGCGCTGGACAGGGAGGAAATCAGCCCCAGCATTTT.

In its sample, this clonotype was seen a few times. Here the CDR3 reads CASSPTPGAFTSEQFF. CDR3 sequence (DNA): TGTGCCAGCAGCCCCACTCCAGGGGCATTTACCAGTGAGCAGTTCTTC. V and J are TRBV3-1 and TRBJ2-1; D is possibly TRBD1 (6 bases). CDR3 length equals 16 residues. Trimming took off 4 bases at V and 9 bases at J, with 22 bases between the two ends. Per germline, CDR1 LGHDT and CDR2 YNNKEL (reference sequence).

The table lists this clonotype with many counts. This chain uses TRBV5-1 with TRBJ2-7; 11 bases fit TRBD2. V was clipped by 4 bases and J by 3 bases; unmatched bases: 6. Germline V gene sequence: CDR1 SGHRS, CDR2 YFSETQ. The CDR3 is 15 amino acids. The CDR3 sequence is CASSGTSGRGYEQYF. In DNA form, the CDR3 reads TGCGCCAGCAGCGGGACTAGCGGACGGGGCTACGAGCAGTACTTC.

This clonotype came up a few times. The rearrangement uses TRBV20-1 and TRBJ2-3; 14 bases map to TRBD2. After removal of 5 bases from V and 4 bases from J, the junction contained 8 bases not matched to a gene. Germline V gives CDR1 DFQATT, CDR2 SNEGSKA (reference sequence). CDR3 length: 16 amino acids. Written as DNA, the CDR3 is TGCAGTGCTCCCGGGACTAGCGGGAGTTTTTCAGATACGCAGTATTTT. As protein: CSAPGTSGSFSDTQYF.

The V and J genes are TRBV5-1 and TRBJ2-5, with 10 positions matching TRBD1. This CDR3 is 18 amino acids long. CDR1 SGHRS and CDR2 YFSETQ come from the germline V gene. V dropped 6 bases and J dropped 4; count of bases not matched to a gene: 18. The DNA for the CDR3 is TGCGCCAGCACGCGCTTAACCGGGACAGGGGATGTTGTAGAGACCCAGTACTTC. This encodes CASTRLTGTGDVVETQYF.

The table lists this clonotype with many counts. The CDR3 region is CASSLTEKLFF. For the CDR3, the DNA is TGTGCCAGCAGTTTAACTGAAAAACTGTTTTTT. V is TRBV28 and J is TRBJ1-4; D not resolved. The germline gives CDR1 MDHEN, CDR2 SYDVKM. The V gene lost 2 bases and the J gene lost 7 bases, with 2 bases spanning the gap. The CDR3 extends over 11 amino acids.

The chain couples TRBV4-2 to TRBJ2-1; 10 nucleotides align to TRBD1. J lost 5 bases, V lost 3 bases, and 7 bases had no gene match. Per germline, CDR1 LGHNA and CDR2 YNFKEQ. The CDR3 length is 16 residues. The CDR3, as DNA: TGTGCCAGCAGCCAGTCCTGGGACAGGGGCCACAATGAGCAGTTCTTC. Translated: CASSQSWDRGHNEQFF.

This clonotype was observed at least ten times. The genes are TRBV7-2 and TRBJ1-1; no clear D. The CDR3 contains 15 residues. Germline assignment: CDR1 SGHTA and CDR2 FQGNSA. With 5 bases removed from V and 1 base from J, the gap between germline ends came to 14 bases. The DNA of the CDR3 is TGTGCCAGCAGCCTAGGGTTGGTCTGGAACACTGAAGCTTTCTTT. Translated: CASSLGLVWNTEAFF.

The V gene is TRBV29-1, the J gene TRBJ2-1; a possible D gene is TRBD1 (6 bases). The V and J ends lost 4 bases and 4 bases respectively, with 11 bases between them. The length of the CDR3 is 13 residues. In germline, CDR1 is SQVTM, CDR2 ANQGSEA. As DNA, the CDR3 is TGCAGCGTTGTAGGGGGTAAATACAATGAGCAGTTCTTC. Its protein product is CSVVGGKYNEQFF.

This clonotype was recorded a few times. This sequence joins TRBV5-4 and TRBJ2-7; 13 bases map to TRBD2. The germline V gene encodes CDR1 SGHNT and CDR2 YYREEE (reference sequence). The CDR3 spans 15 residues. J lost 5 bases, V lost 4 bases, and 6 bases had no gene match. This CDR3 reads CASSPGLAGANEQYF. The CDR3 nucleotides are TGTGCCAGCAGCCCAGGACTAGCGGGAGCCAACGAGCAGTACTTC.

The chain links TRBV6-2 or TRBV6-3 to TRBJ2-3; D is unresolved. The ends were cut back, 2 bases at V and 0 bases at J, with 9 bases in the middle. CDR3 size: 15 residues. Germline V gene data show CDR1 as MNHEY and CDR2 as SVGEGT. CDR3 sequence: CASSYGIASTDTQYF. The CDR3 DNA is TGTGCCAGCAGTTACGGGATTGCTAGCACAGATACGCAGTATTTT.

J is TRBJ2-2 and V is TRBV14; D is unclear. The ends were cut back, 3 bases at V and 7 bases at J, with 9 bases in the middle. Germline assignment: CDR1 SGHDN and CDR2 FVKESK. The CDR3 runs 13 residues. CDR3 region: CASSHVGRGELFF. The CDR3 nucleotides read TGTGCCAGCAGCCATGTGGGCCGCGGGGAGCTGTTTTTT.

There are many counts of this clonotype. CDR3 region: CSARSRSGANVLTF. As DNA, the CDR3 is TGCAGTGCTAGGAGCCGTTCTGGGGCCAACGTCCTGACTTTC. The chain employs TRBV20-1 and TRBJ2-6, with no clear D. The germline V gene encodes CDR1 DFQATT and CDR2 SNEGSKA (reference sequence). V gave up 3 bases and J gave up 1 base, with 7 bases separating them. CDR3 length: 14 amino acids.

The J gene is TRBJ2-3, the V gene TRBV11-1, with 10 positions matching TRBD2. V gave up 2 bases and J gave up 6 bases; unmatched junction bases: 5. Per the germline V gene, CDR1 is SGHAT and CDR2 is FQDESV (reference sequence). The CDR3 runs 15 residues. The DNA for the CDR3 is TGTGCCAGCAGCTTACTAGCGGGAGCCCGGGATACGCAGTATTTT. Amino acids: CASSLLAGARDTQYF.

The V gene is TRBV7-9, the J gene TRBJ1-2; TRBD1 aligns across 8 bases. The J segment lost 8 bases and the V segment lost 5 bases, leaving 7 bases of the junction unmatched. CDR1 is SEHNR, CDR2 FQNEAQ, per germline (reference sequence). The CDR3 runs 13 residues. As DNA, the CDR3 is TGTGCCAGCAGCCACCAACAGGGGGAAGGCTACACCTTC. The encoded protein is CASSHQQGEGYTF.

This clonotype has more than one count but fewer than ten. This rearrangement joins TRBV9 to TRBJ2-1; the D gene is possibly TRBD2 (5 bases). The germline V gene encodes CDR1 SGDLS and CDR2 YYNGEE. The CDR3 has 15 residues. Between the trimmed V and J ends, which lost 6 bases and 5 bases, there was a span of 18 bases. CDR3 in amino acids: CASTRGGGWNNEQFF. In DNA form, the CDR3 reads TGTGCCAGCACCCGAGGTGGCGGGTGGAACAATGAGCAGTTCTTC.

The chain employs TRBV7-3 and TRBJ2-3; 9 nucleotides match TRBD2. V trimming: 5 bases; J trimming: 4 bases; junction bases outside the gene matches: 13. The CDR3 has 17 amino acids. Germline-derived CDR1 and CDR2 are SGHTA and FQGTGA. This CDR3 reads CASSLGIAGVHADTQYF. The CDR3 DNA is TGTGCCAGCAGCCTGGGAATAGCGGGAGTCCACGCAGATACGCAGTATTTT. The variable domain in full, with the rest retrieved from reference TRBV7-3 and TRBJ2-3, is GAGVSQTPSNKVTEKGKYVELRCDPISGHTALYWYRQSLGQGPEFLIYFQGTGAADDSGLPNDRFFAVRPEGSVSTLKIQRTERGDSAVYLCASSLGIAGVHADTQYFGPGTRLTVL.

This clonotype was observed a few times. The CDR3 region has the DNA TGTGCCAGCAGCTTGGGACAGGGGTTCGATCAGCCCCAGCATTTT. This encodes CASSLGQGFDQPQHF. The rearrangement uses TRBV7-6 and TRBJ1-5; 10 bases map to TRBD1. Germline CDR1 SGHVS, CDR2 FNYEAQ. CDR3 length equals 15 residues. Trimming removed 3 bases from V and 5 bases from J; junction bases left unmatched: 4.

This clonotype has more than one count but fewer than ten. The genes are TRBV7-2 and TRBJ2-1; TRBD2 might be the D (5 bases). The length of the CDR3 is 15 residues. V lost 8 bases to trimming and J lost 7 bases, with 21 bases between them. The V gene's germline CDR1 is SGHTA and CDR2 FQGNSA. The CDR3 DNA follows: TGTGCCAGCTTAAAAACTGGGCGAAGGGAGAATGAGCAGTTCTTC. Its translation is CASLKTGRRENEQFF.

This clonotype was counted a few times. The chain joins TRBV3-1 to TRBJ2-2, with D perhaps TRBD2 (5 bases). The ends were cut back, 4 bases at V and 6 bases at J, with 15 bases in the middle. CDR1 and CDR2 (germline): LGHDT, YNNKEL (reference sequence). CDR3 length: 15 amino acids. This CDR3 is CASSRRDRPSGELFF. The CDR3, as DNA: TGTGCCAGCAGCCGCCGGGATAGACCGTCCGGGGAGCTGTTTTTT.

This clonotype was observed a few times. V and J are TRBV5-1 and TRBJ2-1, with D perhaps TRBD2 (7 bases). The ends were cut back, 4 bases at V and 0 bases at J, with 14 bases in the middle. This CDR3 contains 16 residues. In germline, CDR1 is SGHRS, CDR2 YFSETQ. Here the CDR3 DNA reads TGCGCCAGCAGCCCTCGGGGAGGGGGCTCCTACAATGAGCAGTTCTTC. The encoded protein is CASSPRGGGSYNEQFF.

Worth noting for this clonotype: This sequence may be a read error, since a much larger clone differs from it by one base. The chain links TRBV7-2 to TRBJ2-2, with D perhaps matching TRBD2 (6 bases). Trimming took 3 bases from V and 9 from J, leaving 20 bases between them. The CDR3 spans 16 residues. Germline values: CDR1 SGHTA, CDR2 FQGNSA. CDR3: CASSFNWDLRKWELFF. The CDR3 DNA reads TGTGCCAGCAGCTTTAATTGGGACTTGAGAAAATGGGAGCTGTTTTTT.